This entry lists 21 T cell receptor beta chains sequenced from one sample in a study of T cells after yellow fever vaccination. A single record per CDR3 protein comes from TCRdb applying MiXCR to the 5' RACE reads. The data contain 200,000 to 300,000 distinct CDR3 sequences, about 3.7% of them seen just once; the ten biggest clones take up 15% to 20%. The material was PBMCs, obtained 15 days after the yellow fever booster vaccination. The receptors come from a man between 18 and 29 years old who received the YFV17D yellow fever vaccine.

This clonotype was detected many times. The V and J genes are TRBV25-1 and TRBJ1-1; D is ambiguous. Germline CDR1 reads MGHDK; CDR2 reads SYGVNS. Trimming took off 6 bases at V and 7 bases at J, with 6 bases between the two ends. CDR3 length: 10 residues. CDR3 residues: CASSDLEAFF. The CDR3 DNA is TGTGCCAGCAGCGACCTTGAAGCTTTCTTT.

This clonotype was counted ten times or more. CDR3 protein: CASSLRTTGGYEQYF. As DNA, the CDR3 is TGTGCCAGCAGCTTACGAACGACAGGAGGCTACGAGCAGTACTTC. The chain couples TRBV7-2 to TRBJ2-7; a possible D gene is TRBD1 (6 bases). V was pared by 2 bases and J by 3 bases, with 14 bases between. CDR3 size: 15 residues. Germline V lookup: CDR1 SGHTA, CDR2 FQGNSA.

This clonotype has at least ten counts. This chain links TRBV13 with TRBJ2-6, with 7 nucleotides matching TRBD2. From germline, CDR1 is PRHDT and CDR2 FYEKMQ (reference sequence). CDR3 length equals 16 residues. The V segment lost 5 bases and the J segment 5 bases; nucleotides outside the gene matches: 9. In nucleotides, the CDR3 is TGTGCCAGCAGCCCCTCGGGGGGTGGTAGGGCCAACGTCCTGACTTTC. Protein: CASSPSGGGRANVLTF. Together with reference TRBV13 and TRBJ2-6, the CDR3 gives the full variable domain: AAGVIQSPRHLIKEKRETATLKCYPIPRHDTVYWYQQGPGQDPQFLISFYEKMQSDKGSIPDRFSAQQFSDYHSELNMSSLELGDSALYFCASSPSGGGRANVLTFGAGSRLTVL.

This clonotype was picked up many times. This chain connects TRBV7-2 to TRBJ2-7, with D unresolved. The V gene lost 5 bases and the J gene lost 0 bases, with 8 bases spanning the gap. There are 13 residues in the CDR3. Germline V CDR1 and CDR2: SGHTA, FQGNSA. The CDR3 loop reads CASSAFSSYEQYV. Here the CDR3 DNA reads TGTGCCAGCAGCGCCTTTAGCTCCTACGAGCAGTACGTC.

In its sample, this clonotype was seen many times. CDR3 in amino acids: CASSYVRGLNTGELFF. DNA of the CDR3: TGTGCCAGCAGTTATGTCAGGGGGCTTAACACCGGGGAGCTGTTTTTT. The chain carries TRBV6-2 or TRBV6-3 and TRBJ2-2; 8 bases match TRBD1. The CDR3 sequence is 16 residues long. Germline lookup yields CDR1 MNHEY and CDR2 SVGEGT. V lost 3 bases and J lost 2; bases outside the gene matches: 5.

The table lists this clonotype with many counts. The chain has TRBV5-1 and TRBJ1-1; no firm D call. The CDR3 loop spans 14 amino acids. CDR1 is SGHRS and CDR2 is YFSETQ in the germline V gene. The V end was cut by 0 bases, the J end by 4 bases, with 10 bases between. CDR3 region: CASSLEAVVTEAFF. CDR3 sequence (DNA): TGCGCCAGCAGCTTGGAGGCAGTAGTCACTGAAGCTTTCTTT.

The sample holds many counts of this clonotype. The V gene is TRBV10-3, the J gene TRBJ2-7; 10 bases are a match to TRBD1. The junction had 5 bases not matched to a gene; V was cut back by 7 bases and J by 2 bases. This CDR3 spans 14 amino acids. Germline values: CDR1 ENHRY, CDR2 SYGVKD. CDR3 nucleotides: TGTGCCATCACCGAGGACAGGGGGGCCTACGAGCAGTACTTC. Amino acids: CAITEDRGAYEQYF.

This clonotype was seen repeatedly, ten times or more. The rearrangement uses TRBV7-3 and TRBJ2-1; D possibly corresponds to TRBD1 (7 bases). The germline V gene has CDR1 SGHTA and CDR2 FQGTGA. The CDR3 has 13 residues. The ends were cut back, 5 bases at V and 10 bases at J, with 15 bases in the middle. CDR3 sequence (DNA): TGTGCCAGCAGCACCCAGGGGGGAGGCGAGCAGTTCTTC. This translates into CASSTQGGGEQFF.

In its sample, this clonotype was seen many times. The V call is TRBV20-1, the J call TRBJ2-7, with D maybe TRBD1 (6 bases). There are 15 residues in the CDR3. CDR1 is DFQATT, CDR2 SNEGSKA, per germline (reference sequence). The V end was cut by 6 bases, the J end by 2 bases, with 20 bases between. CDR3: CSARHGGGPAYEQYF. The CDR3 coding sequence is TGCAGTGCCCGGCACGGTGGGGGCCCCGCCTACGAGCAGTACTTC.

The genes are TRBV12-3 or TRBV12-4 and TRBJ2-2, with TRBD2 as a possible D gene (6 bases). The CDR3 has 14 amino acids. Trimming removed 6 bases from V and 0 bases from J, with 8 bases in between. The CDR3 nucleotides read TGTGCCAGCAGGGAGGGTTCGAACACCGGGGAGCTGTTTTTT. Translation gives CASREGSNTGELFF.

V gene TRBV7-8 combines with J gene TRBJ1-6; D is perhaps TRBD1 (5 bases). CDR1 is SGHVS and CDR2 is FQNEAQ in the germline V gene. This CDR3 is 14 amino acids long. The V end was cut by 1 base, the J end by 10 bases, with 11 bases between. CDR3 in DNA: TGTGCCAGCAGCTTAGGTGGCAGGGCCTCACCCCTCCACTTT. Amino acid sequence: CASSLGGRASPLHF.

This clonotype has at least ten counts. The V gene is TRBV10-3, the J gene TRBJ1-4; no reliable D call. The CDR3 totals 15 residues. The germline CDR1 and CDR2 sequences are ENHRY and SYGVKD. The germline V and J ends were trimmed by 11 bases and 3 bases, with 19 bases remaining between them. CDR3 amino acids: CAAGNSLRSNEKLFF. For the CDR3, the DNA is TGTGCCGCTGGGAACAGCCTACGATCTAATGAAAAACTGTTTTTT.

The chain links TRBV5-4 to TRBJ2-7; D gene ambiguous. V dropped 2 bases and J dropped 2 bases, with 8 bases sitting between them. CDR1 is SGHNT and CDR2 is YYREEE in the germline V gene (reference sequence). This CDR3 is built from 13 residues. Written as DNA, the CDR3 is TGTGCCAGCAGCTTTGGAGATCCCTACGAGCAGTACTTC. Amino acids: CASSFGDPYEQYF.

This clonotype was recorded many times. The CDR3, as DNA: TGTGCCAGCAGCTTAACCTCACAGGGTCCCTATGGCTACACCTTC. Residues: CASSLTSQGPYGYTF. This rearrangement joins TRBV7-9 to TRBJ1-2, with D possibly TRBD1 on 6 matching bases. The germline CDR1 and CDR2 sequences are SEHNR and FQNEAQ (reference sequence). This CDR3 comprises 15 residues. V was shortened by 2 bases and J by 4 bases, with 14 bases between the two germline ends.

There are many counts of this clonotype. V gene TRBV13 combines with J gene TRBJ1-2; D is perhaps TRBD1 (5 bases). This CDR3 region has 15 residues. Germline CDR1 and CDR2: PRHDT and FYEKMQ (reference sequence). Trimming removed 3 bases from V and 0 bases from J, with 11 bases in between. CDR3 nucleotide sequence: TGTGCCAGCAGCTTTCGGACATTAGCTAACTATGGCTACACCTTC. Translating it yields CASSFRTLANYGYTF.

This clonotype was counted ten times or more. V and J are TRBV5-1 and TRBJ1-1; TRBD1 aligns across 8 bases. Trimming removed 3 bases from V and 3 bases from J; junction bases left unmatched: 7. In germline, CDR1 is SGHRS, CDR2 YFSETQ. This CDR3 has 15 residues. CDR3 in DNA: TGCGCCAGCAGCTCGACAGGGGATGGGGACACTGAAGCTTTCTTT. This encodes CASSSTGDGDTEAFF.

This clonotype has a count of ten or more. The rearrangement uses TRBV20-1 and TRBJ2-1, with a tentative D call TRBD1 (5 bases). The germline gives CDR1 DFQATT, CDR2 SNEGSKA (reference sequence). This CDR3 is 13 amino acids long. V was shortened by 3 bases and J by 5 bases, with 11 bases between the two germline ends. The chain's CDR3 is CSASPEGDNEQFF. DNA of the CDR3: TGCAGTGCTAGCCCAGAAGGGGACAATGAGCAGTTCTTC.

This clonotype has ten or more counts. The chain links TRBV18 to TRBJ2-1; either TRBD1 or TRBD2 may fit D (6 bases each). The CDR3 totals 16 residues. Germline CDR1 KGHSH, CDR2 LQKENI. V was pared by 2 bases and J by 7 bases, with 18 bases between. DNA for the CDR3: TGTGCCAGCTCACCAAGAGAGGCGGGGCAGGGGAATGAGCAGTTCTTC. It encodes CASSPREAGQGNEQFF.

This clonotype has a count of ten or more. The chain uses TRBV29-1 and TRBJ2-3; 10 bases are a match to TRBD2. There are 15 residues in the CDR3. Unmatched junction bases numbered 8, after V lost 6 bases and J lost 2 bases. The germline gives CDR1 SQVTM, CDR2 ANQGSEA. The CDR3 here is CSVVLAGGPTDTQYF. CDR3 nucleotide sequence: TGCAGCGTCGTCTTAGCGGGGGGTCCCACAGATACGCAGTATTTT.

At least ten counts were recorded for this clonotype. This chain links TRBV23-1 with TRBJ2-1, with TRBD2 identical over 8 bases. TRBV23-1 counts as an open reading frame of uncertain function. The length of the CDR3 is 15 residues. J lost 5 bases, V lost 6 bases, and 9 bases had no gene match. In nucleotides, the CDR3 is TGCGCCAGCAGCCCGAGCGGGGGTGAGGACAATGAGCAGTTCTTC. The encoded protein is CASSPSGGEDNEQFF.

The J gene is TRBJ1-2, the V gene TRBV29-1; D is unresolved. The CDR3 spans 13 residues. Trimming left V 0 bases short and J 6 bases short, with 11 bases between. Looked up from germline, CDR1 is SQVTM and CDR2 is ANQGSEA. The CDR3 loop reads CSVEDTVADGYTF. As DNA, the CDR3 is TGCAGCGTTGAAGACACAGTGGCGGATGGCTACACCTTC.